This T cell receptor (beta chain) was profiled in a study of blood T cell repertoires in COVID-19. Cohort allocation depended upon clinical history that participants reported. Sequencing was performed with immunoSEQ multiplex PCR; in TCRdb, only in-frame clones are kept and a portion is missing. The sample lists around 170,000 clones, about nine tenths occurring once. Germline V CDR1 and CDR2: LGHNA, YNFKEQ. V was clipped by 1 base and J by 6 bases, with 9 bases between them. The CDR3 has 13 residues. Sequencing was done on a sample of PBMCs or T cells enriched from blood (not recorded which). The sequence derives from a woman under 30 who had recovered from COVID-19. The chain recombines TRBV4-2 with TRBJ1-1; tentatively, D is TRBD1 (6 bases). CDR3 protein: CASSQAGVPEAFF. The CDR3 DNA follows: TGTGCCAGCAGCCAAGCAGGGGTCCCTGAAGCTTTCTTT.